This T cell receptor beta chain originates from a study of blood T cell repertoires in COVID-19. Study background: The United States, Italy and Spain provided the acute and convalescent COVID-19 samples.

This CDR3 contains 16 residues. V lost 2 bases and J lost 4, with 17 bases in between. Per the germline V gene, CDR1 is ENHRY and CDR2 is SYGVKD. Per the original methods: Estimation of nucleated cell counts was performed using reference gene primer amplification. Method: immunoSEQ multiplex PCR; TCRdb's copy keeps in-frame clones and lacks some. From that table come the V and J calls and clone size; the DNA was used to work out D and trimming. Of about 250,000 clones listed, about 85% are singletons. The TCR was taken from a man in his late teens or twenties with active or convalescent COVID-19. The sequenced sample consisted of peripheral blood. J is TRBJ1-1 and V is TRBV10-3; maybe TRBD1 (6 bases). The CDR3 loop reads CAISERDTKGGTEAFF. The CDR3 DNA sequence: TGTGCCATCAGTGAGCGGGACACCAAAGGGGGCACTGAAGCTTTCTTT.